This T cell receptor (beta chain) was captured by sequencing in a study of Graves' ophthalmopathy and Graves' hyperthyroidism. TCR beta CDR3 regions were amplified from RNA transcripts. First-round RT-PCR used HTBI primers; second-round multiplex PCR followed. Each CDR3 protein gets one entry after TCRdb re-called the multiplex PCR reads with MiXCR. Of about 590,000 distinct CDR3 sequences listed, roughly 40% were seen once; the top ten hold about 4.2%. In the case of this clonotype: The junction differs from germline at one of its ends, possibly a read error.

Germline CDR1 reads SGHTA; CDR2 reads FQGNSA. The CDR3 spans 15 residues. J is TRBJ1-3 and V is TRBV7-2; D not certain. The TCR originated in an adult man with Graves' hyperthyroidism. Sequencing was carried out using peripheral blood or thyroid tissue (not recorded which). As DNA, the CDR3 is TGTGCCAGCAGCCCCCGTCGCGACTCTGGAAACACCGTATATTTT. Protein sequence: CASSPRRDSGNTVYF.